This TCR beta chain was sequenced for a study of blood T cell repertoires in COVID-19. Study details: Samples came from the United States, Italy and Spain, spanning acute and convalescent COVID-19. The cDNA or gDNA used as material had been derived from T cells, B-cell-depleted T cells, or PBMCs.

As processed by the authors: From reference gene primer amplification, estimates of nucleated cell counts were derived. The repertoire was sequenced with immunoSEQ multiplex PCR; TCRdb's copy has only in-frame clones and lacks some. That table gives V, J and clone size, and the DNA gave D and trimming. There are tens of thousands of clones in the sample; about four fifths occur only once, and 5.5% to 7.5% lies in the top ten. J lost 9 bases, V lost 0 bases, and 6 bases had no gene match. The CDR3 runs 14 residues. Germline values: CDR1 SGHRS, CDR2 YFSETQ. This clone showed up just a few times. Sequencing was done on a sample of peripheral blood. The genes are TRBV5-1 and TRBJ2-1; 7 bases fit TRBD2. The clonotype was recovered from a man in his fifties with active or convalescent COVID-19. CDR3 loop: CASSLDSREGEQFF. The CDR3 nucleotides are TGCGCCAGCAGCTTGGACTCTAGGGAGGGTGAGCAGTTCTTC.